Below, one T cell receptor (beta chain) is given with its context. These data belong to a study of blood T cell repertoires in COVID-19. V gave up 6 bases and J gave up 1 base, with 12 bases separating them. Germline-derived CDR1 and CDR2 are MNHEY and SVGEGT. The CDR3 runs 14 residues. In the original processing: Amplifying reference gene primers gave estimates of nucleated cell counts. The method was immunoSEQ multiplex PCR; TCRdb's version includes in-frame clones alone and lacks a portion of them. V and J calls and clone size are copied from that table; D and trimming were computed from the DNA. The profile shows about 98,000 clones, about four fifths of them singletons.

The J gene is TRBJ1-1, the V gene TRBV6-2 or TRBV6-3; D not resolved. The material sequenced was peripheral blood. This receptor was taken from a man aged 80 or over with acute or convalescent COVID-19. In DNA form, the CDR3 reads TGTGCCAGCAGACCTCGTGGGCGGAACACTGAAGCTTTCTTT. Encoded protein: CASRPRGRNTEAFF.